The sequence of this T cell receptor beta chain was determined in a study of CD4 T cells in relation to SARS-CoV-2 and coronaviruses. About the study: The negative reference was HIV-1 Nef peptide pool or peptide-free culture. Study-level findings and limits: In approximately 70% of donors, memory CD4+ clonotypes crossrecognized SARS-CoV-2 and at least one common cold coronavirus spike. Samples before the pandemic and after infection were not matched within any donor.

Method: immunoSEQ multiplex PCR; TCRdb's copy keeps in-frame clones and lacks some. In the table there are about 15,000 clones, about 73% of which are singletons. V lost 2 bases and J 0 bases, leaving 7 bases between the germline ends. CDR1 is ENHRY and CDR2 is SYGVKD in the germline V gene. The CDR3 is 14 residues long. With respect to this clone: Its antigen remains unknown.

Before the COVID-19 pandemic, during about 2010-2018, CD4+ T cells were taken from unexposed donors. The cells were cultured for approximately 10 days before CD4+ T cells were isolated. Unexposed-donor CD4+ T cells were probed with SARS-CoV-2 S/N and four cold-coronavirus spikes, cells permitting. Sequencing was carried out using CD4+ T cells from PBMCs, cultured in vitro. This clonotype originated in a human donor in good health. The rearrangement links TRBV10-3 to TRBJ2-5; TRBD1 might be the D (6 bases). CDR3 bases: TGTGCCATCAGTGAGCGACAGGACCAAGAGACCCAGTACTTC. This encodes CAISERQDQETQYF.